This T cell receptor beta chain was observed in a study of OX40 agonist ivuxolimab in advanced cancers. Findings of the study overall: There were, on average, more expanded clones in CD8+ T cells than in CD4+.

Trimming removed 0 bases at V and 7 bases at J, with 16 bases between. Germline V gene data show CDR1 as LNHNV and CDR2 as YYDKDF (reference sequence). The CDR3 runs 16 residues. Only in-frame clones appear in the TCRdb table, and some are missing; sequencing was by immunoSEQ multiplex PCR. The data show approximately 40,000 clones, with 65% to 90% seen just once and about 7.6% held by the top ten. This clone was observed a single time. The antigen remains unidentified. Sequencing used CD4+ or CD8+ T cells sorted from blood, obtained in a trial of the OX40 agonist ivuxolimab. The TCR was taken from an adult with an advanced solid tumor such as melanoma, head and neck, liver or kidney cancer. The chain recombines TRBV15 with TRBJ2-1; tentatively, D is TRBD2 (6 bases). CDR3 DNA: TGTGCCACCAGCAGAGATGGGGCGGGATGGAGAAATGAGCAGTTCTTC. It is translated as CATSRDGAGWRNEQFF.